These 26 T cell receptor beta chains share one sample of origin, sequenced in a study of blood T cell repertoires in COVID-19. The repertoire was sequenced with immunoSEQ multiplex PCR; TCRdb's copy has only in-frame clones and lacks some. The sample yields 80,000 or so clones, 80% seen once. Input material: peripheral blood. Every receptor here comes from a woman aged 70-85 years with acute or convalescent COVID-19.

V and J are TRBV5-1 and TRBJ2-7; 7 positions match TRBD2. From germline, CDR1 is SGHRS and CDR2 YFSETQ. V was pared by 3 bases and J by 6 bases, with 0 bases of the junction left unmatched. This CDR3 is built from 11 residues. The CDR3 protein is CASSWGGEQYF. The CDR3 DNA follows: TGCGCCAGCAGCTGGGGGGGCGAGCAGTACTTC.

The rearrangement links TRBV7-3 to TRBJ2-5; D unresolved. This CDR3 has 13 residues. V gave up 6 bases and J gave up 2 bases, with 10 bases separating them. Germline CDR1 SGHTA, CDR2 FQGTGA. CDR3 residues: CASSFTIQETQYF. For the CDR3, the DNA is TGTGCCAGCAGTTTCACAATACAAGAGACCCAGTACTTC.

This chain connects TRBV7-9 to TRBJ1-5; TRBD1 might be the D (6 bases). Germline V gives CDR1 SEHNR, CDR2 FQNEAQ (reference sequence). Trimming took 10 bases from V and 4 from J, leaving 14 bases between them. The CDR3 loop spans 13 amino acids. In DNA, the CDR3 is TGTGCCACCGAAGCAGGGGAAAATCAGCCCCAGCATTTT. Amino acids: CATEAGENQPQHF.

This clone came up once. This chain uses TRBV9 with TRBJ2-2, with a possible D match to TRBD1 (6 bases). Deletions cut 1 base from V and 3 bases from J, with 7 bases between. CDR3 length: 14 residues. Germline CDR1 reads SGDLS; CDR2 reads YYNGEE. Here the CDR3 reads CASSVYRDTGELFF. CDR3 in DNA: TGTGCCAGCAGCGTATACAGGGACACCGGGGAGCTGTTTTTT. The variable domain in full, completed from reference TRBV9 and TRBJ2-2, reads DSGVTQTPKHLITATGQRVTLRCSPRSGDLSVYWYQQSLDQGLQFLIQYYNGEERAKGNILERFSAQQFPDLHSELNLSSLELGDSALYFCASSVYRDTGELFFGEGSRLTVL.

The gene calls are TRBV6-6 and TRBJ1-1; 9 bases are a match to TRBD1. CDR3 length: 14 amino acids. The V and J ends lost 6 bases and 0 bases, in that order; junction bases with no gene match: 2. Looked up from germline, CDR1 is MNHNY and CDR2 is SVGAGI (reference sequence). The CDR3 DNA is TGTGCCAGCAGCTGGACAGGGGTGAACACTGAAGCTTTCTTT. Translated: CASSWTGVNTEAFF.

This chain uses TRBV5-4 with TRBJ2-5; D is undetermined. This CDR3 comprises 13 residues. CDR1 and CDR2 from the germline V gene are SGHNT and YYREEE (reference sequence). V lost 0 bases and J 5 bases, leaving 8 bases between the germline ends. DNA of the CDR3: TGTGCCAGCAGCTTGGAAATGGAGGAGACCCAGTACTTC. The encoded protein is CASSLEMEETQYF.

The chain recombines TRBV19 with TRBJ1-3; 8 nucleotides match TRBD1. The CDR3 is 15 residues long. The ends lost 3 bases at V and 8 bases at J; junction bases unmatched: 9. Germline V gene lookup returns CDR1 LNHDA and CDR2 SQIVND (reference sequence). The CDR3 coding sequence is TGTGCCAGTAGTATTGGGACAGGACAAGGGGACACCATATATTTT. Protein sequence: CASSIGTGQGDTIYF.

This chain connects TRBV2 to TRBJ1-2; TRBD1 matches 10 bases. The CDR3 has 15 residues. V was pared by 6 bases and J by 2 bases, with 6 bases of the junction left unmatched. The V gene's germline CDR1 is SNHLY and CDR2 FYNNEI. The CDR3: CASSVPGQGNYGYTF. The CDR3 bases are TGTGCCAGCAGCGTCCCGGGACAGGGGAACTATGGCTACACCTTC.

The chain carries TRBV6-2 or TRBV6-3 and TRBJ2-5; 10 bases are a match to TRBD2. V trimming: 2 bases; J trimming: 1 base; junction bases outside the gene matches: 4. Germline assignment: CDR1 MNHEY and CDR2 SVGEGT. There are 16 residues in the CDR3. Written as DNA, the CDR3 is TGTGCCAGCAGTTACGGAGCTAGCGGGGGCCAAGAGACCCAGTACTTC. Translating it yields CASSYGASGGQETQYF.

V usage is TRBV24-1 and J usage is TRBJ2-5; 9 bases line up with TRBD1. CDR1 and CDR2 from the germline V gene are KGHDR and SFDVKD. V was clipped by 3 bases and J by 4 bases; unmatched bases: 5. There are 15 residues in the CDR3. CDR3 DNA: TGTGCCACCAGTGATCGGACAGGGGTCGGAGAGACCCAGTACTTC. Its translation is CATSDRTGVGETQYF.

V is TRBV6-5 and J is TRBJ1-2; 7 bases agree with TRBD1. The CDR3 runs to 15 residues. Germline V gene sequence: CDR1 MNHEY, CDR2 SVGAGI. V trimming: 0 bases; J trimming: 6 bases; junction bases outside the gene matches: 7. The CDR3 sequence is CASSYSFNRGNGYTF. The CDR3, as DNA: TGTGCCAGCAGTTACTCGTTCAACAGGGGCAATGGCTACACCTTC.

The chain carries TRBV10-3 and TRBJ1-2, with 9 bases lining up with TRBD1. V shed 1 base and J 7 bases; nucleotides not matched to a gene: 16. The germline V gene encodes CDR1 ENHRY and CDR2 SYGVKD. This CDR3 has 18 amino acids. The CDR3 DNA reads TGTGCCATCAGTGAGTTTTTCGGGACAGGGACTGAAGACGGTGGCTACACCTTC. Amino acids: CAISEFFGTGTEDGGYTF.

This sequence joins TRBV7-9 and TRBJ1-1, with 7 bases fitting TRBD1. Trimming at V came to 5 bases and at J to 1 base, leaving 4 bases not matched to a gene. Germline V gene sequence: CDR1 SEHNR, CDR2 FQNEAQ (reference sequence). The CDR3 covers 14 residues. The DNA of the CDR3 is TGTGCCAGCAGCGGGTGGACAGGGAACACTGAAGCTTTCTTT. Its translation is CASSGWTGNTEAFF.

The rearrangement uses TRBV6-1 and TRBJ1-1, with 7 bases fitting TRBD1. Trimming took 3 bases from V and 5 from J; bases not matched to a gene: 9. The length of the CDR3 is 15 residues. Germline V gene data show CDR1 as MNHNS and CDR2 as SASEGT. The CDR3 DNA follows: TGTGCCAGCAGTGAGACGGCGACAGGGAGAACTGAAGCTTTCTTT. As protein: CASSETATGRTEAFF.

The gene calls are TRBV4-1 and TRBJ1-2; D is unresolved. Germline loops: CDR1 MGHRA, CDR2 YSYEKL. This CDR3 spans 15 amino acids. The ends were cut back, 4 bases at V and 0 bases at J, with 12 bases in the middle. The CDR3 DNA is TGCGCCAGCAGCCCCCTACCGGGGTCTAACTATGGCTACACCTTC. Translation gives CASSPLPGSNYGYTF.

The V gene is TRBV11-2, the J gene TRBJ1-1; TRBD1 agrees at 7 bases. The trim removed 4 bases at V and 2 bases at J, leaving 7 bases unmatched. The length of the CDR3 is 15 residues. CDR1 is SGHAT, CDR2 FQNNGV, per germline. CDR3 protein: CASSSHPGGNTEAFF. In DNA form, the CDR3 reads TGTGCCAGCAGCTCTCACCCAGGGGGTAACACTGAAGCTTTCTTT.

The chain links TRBV10-3 to TRBJ1-1; 9 bases line up with TRBD1. The CDR3 loop spans 16 amino acids. J lost 6 bases, V lost 0 bases, and 8 bases had no gene match. Germline-derived CDR1 and CDR2 are ENHRY and SYGVKD. The CDR3, as DNA: TGTGCCATCAGTGAGTCCACAGGGACAGGGTATCCTGAAGCTTTCTTT. Its translation is CAISESTGTGYPEAFF.

The chain joins TRBV5-6 to TRBJ1-2, with D hard to call. The CDR3 extends over 17 amino acids. V lost 0 bases and J lost 5, with 20 bases in between. Looked up from germline, CDR1 is SGHDT and CDR2 is YYEEEE. For the CDR3, the DNA is TGTGCCAGCAGCTTGGCCGGGGTGGGCACCCCGAGTTATGGCTACACCTTC. Translating gives CASSLAGVGTPSYGYTF.

This clone was seen a handful of times. The chain couples TRBV19 to TRBJ2-6; tentatively, D is TRBD1 (5 bases). V gave up 4 bases and J gave up 2 bases, with 12 bases separating them. This CDR3 is 16 amino acids long. Looked up from germline, CDR1 is LNHDA and CDR2 is SQIVND (reference sequence). CDR3 loop: CASSNKLRAGANVLTF. The CDR3 DNA reads as TGTGCCAGTAGTAATAAGCTCAGGGCTGGGGCCAACGTCCTGACTTTC. Using reference TRBV19 and TRBJ2-6 for the parts outside the CDR3, the full variable domain is DGGITQSPKYLFRKEGQNVTLSCEQNLNHDAMYWYRQDPGQGLRLIYYSQIVNDFQKGDIAEGYSVSREKKESFPLTVTSAQKNPTAFYLCASSNKLRAGANVLTFGAGSRLTVL.

The chain combines TRBV6-5 with TRBJ1-1; the D is unclear. V gave up 6 bases and J gave up 1 base, with 6 bases separating them. The CDR3 covers 12 residues. From germline, CDR1 is MNHEY and CDR2 SVGAGI. CDR3 nucleotide sequence: TGTGCCAGCAGCCACAGGAACACTGAAGCTTTCTTT. This gives the protein CASSHRNTEAFF.

This rearrangement joins TRBV5-6 to TRBJ2-3; D is unclear. This CDR3 is built from 12 residues. Germline V gives CDR1 SGHDT, CDR2 YYEEEE. V was pared by 4 bases and J by 11 bases, with 14 bases between. CDR3 amino acids: CASSPSGLVQYF. The CDR3 nucleotides are TGTGCCAGCAGCCCCTCAGGTTTGGTGCAGTATTTT. The full variable domain, completed using reference TRBV5-6 and TRBJ2-3, is DAGVTQSPTHLIKTRGQQVTLRCSPKSGHDTVSWYQQALGQGPQFIFQYYEEEERQRGNFPDRFSGHQFPNYSSELNVNALLLGDSALYLCASSPSGLVQYFGPGTRLTVL.

The genes are TRBV6-5 and TRBJ1-2; 10 nucleotides align to TRBD1. The CDR3 contains 14 residues. V gave up 2 bases and J gave up 8 bases; unmatched junction bases: 5. Germline V CDR1 and CDR2: MNHEY, SVGAGI. For the CDR3, the DNA is TGTGCCAGCAGTTACACGGGGACAGGGGTCGGCTACACCTTC. Its protein is CASSYTGTGVGYTF.

V and J are TRBV18 and TRBJ1-6; TRBD1 aligns across 9 bases. This CDR3 comprises 14 residues. Trimming cost V 4 bases and J 9 bases; bases outside gene matches: 4. Germline V gives CDR1 KGHSH, CDR2 LQKENI. CDR3 DNA sequence: TGTGCCAGCTCACAGGGACAGGGTGGTTCACCCCTCCACTTT. Protein sequence: CASSQGQGGSPLHF.

The chain uses TRBV15 and TRBJ2-7, with D possibly being TRBD2 (6 bases). CDR3 length: 15 residues. CDR1 and CDR2 from the germline V gene are LNHNV and YYDKDF (reference sequence). V gave up 5 bases and J gave up 3 bases, with 17 bases separating them. The CDR3, as DNA: TGTGCCACCAGCGACATGGCCGGAGGGTTCTACGAGCAGTACTTC. Translating gives CATSDMAGGFYEQYF.

The chain carries TRBV4-3 and TRBJ1-2; 11 bases align to TRBD1. Germline V gene sequence: CDR1 LGHNA, CDR2 YSLEER. CDR3 length: 15 residues. V lost 2 bases to trimming and J lost 8 bases; unmatched junction nucleotides: 7. The CDR3 is CASSQQGTGGEGYTF. Here the CDR3 DNA reads TGCGCCAGCAGCCAACAAGGGACAGGGGGTGAGGGCTACACCTTC.

The chain links TRBV20-1 to TRBJ2-5; D gene uncertain. V lost 1 base and J lost 5, with 5 bases in between. CDR3 length: 11 amino acids. CDR1 and CDR2 from the germline V gene are DFQATT and SNEGSKA (reference sequence). The CDR3: CSARGRETQYF. In nucleotides, the CDR3 is TGCAGTGCTAGAGGGCGGGAGACCCAGTACTTC.